The clone carrying this T cell receptor beta chain was detected only once. The entry originates in a study of shared clonotypes between healthy human individuals. All the donors were Caucasian adults who lived in Nashville, Tennessee. Germline-derived CDR1 and CDR2 are MNHEY and SVGAGI. The CDR3 covers 12 residues. Losses at the gene ends were 4 bases for V and 9 bases for J; bases not matched to a gene: 2. The authors' processing: ImmunoSEQ only sent back junction sequences with no quality scores, so filtering was done differently. Sequencing used immunoSEQ multiplex PCR; TCRdb keeps in-frame clones, though not all of them. V and J calls and clone size come straight from that table; D and trimming were deduced from the DNA. The sample lists 300,000 to 350,000 clones; more than 60% were seen once.

This TCR was recovered from a man aged 25-45 years in good health. The source material was memory CD4+ T cells sorted from blood. Documented subset: CD45RA-negative fraction. The chain joins TRBV6-5 to TRBJ2-1, with 8 bases identical to TRBD2. The DNA for the CDR3 is TGTGCCAGCAGTTCAGCGGGAGTTGAGCAGTTCTTC. Amino acids: CASSSAGVEQFF.